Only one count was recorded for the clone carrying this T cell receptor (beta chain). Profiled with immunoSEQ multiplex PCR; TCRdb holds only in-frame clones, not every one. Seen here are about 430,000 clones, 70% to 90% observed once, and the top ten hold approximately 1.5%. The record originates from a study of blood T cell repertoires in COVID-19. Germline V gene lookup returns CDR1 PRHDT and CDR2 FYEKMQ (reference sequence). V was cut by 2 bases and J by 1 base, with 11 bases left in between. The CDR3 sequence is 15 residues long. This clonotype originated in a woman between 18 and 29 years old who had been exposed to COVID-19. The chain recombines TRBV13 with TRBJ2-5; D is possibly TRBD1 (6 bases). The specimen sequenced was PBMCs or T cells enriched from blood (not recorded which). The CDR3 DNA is TGTGCCAGCAGCTTAAGGACAGAAAGCCAAGAGACCCAGTACTTC. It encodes CASSLRTESQETQYF.